The source of this T cell receptor beta chain is a study of blood T cell repertoires in COVID-19. The germline V and J ends were trimmed by 1 base and 6 bases, with 10 bases remaining between them. CDR1 is KGHSH and CDR2 is LQKENI in the germline V gene. The CDR3 loop spans 13 amino acids. Authors' methods: Amplification from reference gene primers served as the basis for estimated nucleated cell counts. Clones were read by immunoSEQ multiplex PCR, and TCRdb kept only the in-frame ones, dropping some. That table is the source of V, J and clone size, and D and trimming were worked out from the DNA. Counted here are around 130,000 clones, 80% to 90% occurring once; the ten biggest clones make up more than 9%.

V gene TRBV18 combines with J gene TRBJ2-7; D possibly corresponds to TRBD2 (5 bases). Sequencing used peripheral blood. This receptor was taken from a man aged 60-69 years with active or convalescent COVID-19. CDR3 loop: CASSPHEGSEQYF. The DNA of the CDR3 is TGTGCCAGCTCACCACACGAGGGATCCGAGCAGTACTTC.